A selection of T cell receptor beta chains follows, all from one sample in a study of CD8 T cells in ankylosing spondylitis. TCRdb re-called the 5' RACE reads with MiXCR, one entry per CDR3 protein. The sample contains about 840,000 distinct CDR3 sequences, approximately 10% of which appear only once. The sequenced sample consisted of blood, either unsorted or a sorted T cell fraction (not recorded which). The receptors were sampled from a male donor with ankylosing spondylitis. Each CDR3 is given with its conserved first and last residue. The D gene is left open where the match is weak. Size tells how often a clone was seen (once, few, many) or the class of an expanded clone, and some rows leave it out.

>TRBV20-1|TRBD2|.|TRBJ2-3
CSAVQTSDYTGTQYF
TGCAGTGCTGTCCAGACTAGCGATTACACAGGTACGCAGTATTTT
>TRBV6-6|.|many|TRBJ1-2
CASSFLAGYGYTF
TGTGCCAGCAGTTTTCTGGCAGGGTATGGCTACACCTTC
>TRBV10-1|.|.|TRBJ2-5
CASSSDRIGETQYF
TGCGCCAGCAGTTCCGACAGGATTGGGGAGACCCAGTACTTC
>TRBV6-1|TRBD2|.|TRBJ2-3
CASSSGTSGTSTDTQYF
TGTGCCAGCAGTAGCGGGACTAGCGGGACCAGCACAGATACGCAGTATTTT
>TRBV20-1|.|few|TRBJ1-1
CSARVSSGFGWTEAFF
TGCAGTGCTAGAGTTTCCTCCGGATTCGGGTGGACTGAAGCTTTCTTT
>TRBV20-1|TRBD2|.|TRBJ2-1
CSALSSGRPWYNEQFF
TGCAGTGCCCTCTCTAGCGGGAGGCCTTGGTACAATGAGCAGTTCTTC
>TRBV5-5|TRBD1|few|TRBJ2-7
CASSQIHTGDEQYF
TGTGCCAGCAGCCAAATACATACAGGGGACGAGCAGTACTTC
>TRBV10-3|.|few|TRBJ2-7
CASAVTGVYEQYF
TGTGCCTCGGCAGTGACAGGAGTCTACGAGCAGTACTTC
>TRBV7-3|TRBD1|many|TRBJ2-1
CASSSSGTVSYNEQFF
TGTGCCAGCAGCTCGTCCGGGACAGTCTCCTACAATGAGCAGTTCTTC
>TRBV18|TRBD1|.|TRBJ2-3
CASSPPGTGRTDTQYF
TGTGCCAGCTCACCACCTGGGACAGGGAGGACAGATACGCAGTATTTT
>TRBV5-1|TRBD2|many|TRBJ2-2
CASSRGLAGDLDGELFF
TGCGCCAGCAGCCGTGGACTAGCGGGAGACCTAGACGGGGAGCTGTTTTTT
>TRBV5-6|TRBD2|few|TRBJ2-5
CASSLDRVGGRAGETQYF
TGTGCCAGCAGCTTGGACAGGGTCGGCGGGAGGGCCGGGGAGACCCAGTACTTC
>TRBV20-1|.|few|TRBJ2-7
CSASLGTAYEQYF
TGCAGTGCTAGCCTCGGGACCGCCTACGAGCAGTACTTC
>TRBV5-1|.|many|TRBJ2-1
CASSTGVGSYNEQFF
TGCGCCAGCAGCACCGGGGTAGGCTCCTACAATGAGCAGTTCTTC
>TRBV20-1|.|few|TRBJ1-2
CSARDQRGGGGYTF
TGCAGTGCTAGAGATCAAAGGGGGGGAGGTGGCTACACCTTC
>TRBV5-1|.|many|TRBJ2-7
CASSLEGFEQYF
TGCGCCAGCAGCTTGGAGGGGTTCGAGCAGTACTTC
>TRBV3-1|.|many|TRBJ2-7
CASSPAFQGRQYF
TGTGCCAGCAGCCCCGCCTTTCAGGGTCGGCAGTACTTC
>TRBV6-1|.|.|TRBJ2-7
CASSGGPLEQYF
TGTGCCAGCAGTGGAGGACCGTTAGAGCAGTACTTC
>TRBV6-2/TRBV6-3|.|few|TRBJ1-1
CASILTPTGGMNTEAFF
TGTGCCAGCATTCTTACACCAACTGGCGGCATGAACACTGAAGCTTTCTTT
>TRBV5-5|.|many|TRBJ1-2
CASSVAFGPSYGYTF
TGTGCCAGCAGCGTAGCTTTCGGGCCATCGTATGGCTACACCTTC
>TRBV7-2|TRBD1|few|TRBJ2-7
CASSHPFQGAYEQYF
TGTGCCAGCAGCCACCCGTTTCAGGGGGCGTACGAGCAGTACTTC
>TRBV6-2/TRBV6-3|.|many|TRBJ2-7
CASSRTPRQGSYEQYF
TGTGCCAGCAGCCGTACACCCCGGCAAGGCTCCTACGAGCAGTACTTC
>TRBV2|.|few|TRBJ2-1
CASSEIPRGAYNEQFF
TGTGCCAGCAGTGAAATCCCCCGCGGGGCCTACAATGAGCAGTTCTTC
>TRBV28|TRBD2|many|TRBJ2-1
CASSSRLAGVINEQFF
TGTGCCAGCAGTTCCCGCCTAGCGGGAGTAATCAATGAGCAGTTCTTC
>TRBV4-3|.|.|TRBJ1-5
CASSQAQNQPQHF
TGCGCCAGCAGCCAAGCCCAAAATCAGCCCCAGCATTTT
>TRBV4-3|.|.|TRBJ2-3
CASSQELGEGTDTQYF
TGCGCCAGCAGCCAAGAATTGGGGGAAGGCACAGATACGCAGTATTTT
>TRBV11-2|TRBD1|.|TRBJ2-3
CASSASGPDRGITDTQYF
TGTGCCAGCAGCGCTTCGGGCCCGGACAGGGGGATCACAGATACGCAGTATTTT
>TRBV27|TRBD2|many|TRBJ2-7
CASSSFSGGPYEQYF
TGTGCCAGCAGTTCGTTTAGCGGGGGGCCCTACGAGCAGTACTTC
>TRBV20-1|.|few|TRBJ1-4
CSARRTQGSEKLFF
TGCAGTGCCCGGCGGACCCAGGGGAGTGAAAAACTGTTTTTT
>TRBV11-1|TRBD2|.|TRBJ2-1
CASSKLAAYNEQFF
TGTGCCAGCAGCAAACTAGCGGCCTACAATGAGCAGTTCTTC
>TRBV7-2|.|few|TRBJ2-7
CASGLFSGRAYEQYF
TGTGCCAGCGGACTTTTTAGCGGAAGGGCCTACGAGCAGTACTTC
>TRBV29-1|.|.|TRBJ2-7
CSVKTRHGPYEQYF
TGCAGCGTTAAGACCCGACATGGGCCCTACGAGCAGTACTTC
>TRBV7-2|.|few|TRBJ2-1
CASSSAPLNEQFF
TGTGCCAGCAGCTCCGCCCCTTTGAATGAGCAGTTCTTC
>TRBV4-3|TRBD1|.|TRBJ2-1
CASSQRTGGLHEQFF
TGCGCCAGCAGCCAAAGGACAGGGGGCTTGCATGAGCAGTTCTTC
>TRBV20-1|.|many|TRBJ1-2
CSAAYGYTF
TGCAGTGCTGCATATGGCTACACCTTC
>TRBV19|.|few|TRBJ1-1
CASTPRGVATEAFF
TGTGCCAGTACCCCCCGGGGGGTCGCCACTGAAGCTTTCTTT
>TRBV6-1|TRBD1|.|TRBJ2-7
CASSRQGVHEQYF
TGTGCCAGCAGCCGACAGGGTGTCCACGAGCAGTACTTC
>TRBV6-5|TRBD1|.|TRBJ2-1
CASSVLRDSTYNEQFF
TGTGCCAGCAGTGTACTACGGGACAGTACATACAATGAGCAGTTCTTC
>TRBV4-2|.|many|TRBJ1-1
CASSQYPNTEAFF
TGTGCCAGCAGCCAGTATCCGAACACTGAAGCTTTCTTT
>TRBV6-2/TRBV6-3|TRBD2|.|TRBJ2-3
CASSLQAGGYSDTQYF
TGTGCCAGCAGTCTCCAAGCGGGGGGCTACTCAGATACGCAGTATTTT
>TRBV7-8|.|few|TRBJ1-3
CASSLARQPSGNTIYF
TGTGCCAGCAGCTTAGCGAGACAACCCTCTGGAAACACCATATATTTT
>TRBV20-1|.|few|TRBJ2-7
CSARDIVGQYF
TGCAGTGCTAGAGATATCGTGGGGCAGTACTTC
>TRBV5-1|.|.|TRBJ1-3
CASSSGGDGNTIYF
TGCGCCAGCAGCTCAGGCGGGGACGGAAACACCATATATTTT
>TRBV5-1|TRBD2|once|TRBJ2-7
CASSLLAGRGEQYF
TGCGCCAGCAGCTTACTAGCGGGACGTGGAGAGCAGTACTTC
>TRBV7-2|TRBD2|many|TRBJ2-7
CASSSPGLAGGTYF
TGTGCCAGCAGCTCCCCGGGACTAGCGGGGGGTACGTACTTC
>TRBV15|.|many|TRBJ2-3
CATSRSYTDTQYF
TGTGCCACCAGCAGATCTTACACAGATACGCAGTATTTT
>TRBV30|.|.|TRBJ2-7
CAWSVHSSWEQYF
TGTGCCTGGAGTGTACATAGCAGTTGGGAGCAGTACTTC
>TRBV5-1|TRBD2|.|TRBJ2-3
CASSLEAGGTTDTQYF
TGCGCCAGCAGCTTGGAGGCGGGGGGAACCACAGATACGCAGTATTTT
>TRBV20-1|.|.|TRBJ2-1
CSAREPTKANEQFF
TGCAGTGCTAGAGAGCCGACCAAGGCAAATGAGCAGTTCTTC
>TRBV12-3/TRBV12-4|TRBD1|many|TRBJ1-5
CASCRDRGDQPQHF
TGTGCCAGCTGCCGGGACAGGGGAGATCAGCCCCAGCATTTT
>TRBV2|TRBD1|.|TRBJ2-1
CASLYRGYNEQFF
TGTGCCAGCCTCTACAGGGGTTACAATGAGCAGTTCTTC
>TRBV2|TRBD1|.|TRBJ1-1
CASRPAGQGPEAFF
TGTGCCAGCAGACCCGCGGGACAGGGGCCTGAAGCTTTCTTT